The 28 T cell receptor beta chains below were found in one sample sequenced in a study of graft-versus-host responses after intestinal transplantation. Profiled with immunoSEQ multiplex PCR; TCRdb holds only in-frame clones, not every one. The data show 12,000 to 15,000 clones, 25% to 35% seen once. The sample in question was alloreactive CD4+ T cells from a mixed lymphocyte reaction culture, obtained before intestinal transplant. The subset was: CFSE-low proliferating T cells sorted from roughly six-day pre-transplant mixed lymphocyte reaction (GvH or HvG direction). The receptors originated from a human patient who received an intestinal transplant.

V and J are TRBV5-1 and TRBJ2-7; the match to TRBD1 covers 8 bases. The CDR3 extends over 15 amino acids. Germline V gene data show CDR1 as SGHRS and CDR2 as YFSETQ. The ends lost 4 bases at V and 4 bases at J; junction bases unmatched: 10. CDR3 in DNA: TGCGCCAGCAGCGCGGCCGGACAGGGAGCTTACGAGCAGTACTTC. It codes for CASSAAGQGAYEQYF.

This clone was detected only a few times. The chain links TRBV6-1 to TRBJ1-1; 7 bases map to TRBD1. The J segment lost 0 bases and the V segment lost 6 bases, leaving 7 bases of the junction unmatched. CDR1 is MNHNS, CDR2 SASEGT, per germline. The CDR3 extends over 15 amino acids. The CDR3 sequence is CASSRTGVLNTEAFF. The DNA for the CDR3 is TGTGCCAGCAGCCGAACAGGGGTCTTGAACACTGAAGCTTTCTTT.

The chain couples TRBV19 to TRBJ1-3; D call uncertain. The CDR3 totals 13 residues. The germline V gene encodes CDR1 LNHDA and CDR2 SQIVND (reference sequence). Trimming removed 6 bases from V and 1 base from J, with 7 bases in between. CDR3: CASRASSGNTIYF. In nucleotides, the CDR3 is TGTGCCAGTAGAGCGTCTTCTGGAAACACCATATATTTT.

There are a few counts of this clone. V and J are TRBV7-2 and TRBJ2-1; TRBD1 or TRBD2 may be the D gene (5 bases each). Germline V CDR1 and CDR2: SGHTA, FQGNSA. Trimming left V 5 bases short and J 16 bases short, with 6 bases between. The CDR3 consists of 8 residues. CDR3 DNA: TGTGCCAGCAGCGGGGACTTCTTC. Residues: CASSGDFF.

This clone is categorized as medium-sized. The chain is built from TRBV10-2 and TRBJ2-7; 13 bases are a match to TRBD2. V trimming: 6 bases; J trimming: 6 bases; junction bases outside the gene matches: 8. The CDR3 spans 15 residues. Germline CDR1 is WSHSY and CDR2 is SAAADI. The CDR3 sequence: CASRDRTSGSSEQYF. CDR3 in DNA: TGCGCCAGCAGGGACAGGACTAGCGGGAGTTCCGAGCAGTACTTC.

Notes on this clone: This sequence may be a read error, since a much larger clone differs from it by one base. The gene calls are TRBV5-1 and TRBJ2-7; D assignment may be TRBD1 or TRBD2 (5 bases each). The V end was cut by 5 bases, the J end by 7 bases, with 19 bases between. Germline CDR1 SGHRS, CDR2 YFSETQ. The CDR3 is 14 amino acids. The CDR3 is CASRTRGDPNEQYF. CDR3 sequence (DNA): TGCGCCAGCAGAACGAGGGGTGACCCCAATGAGCAGTACTTC. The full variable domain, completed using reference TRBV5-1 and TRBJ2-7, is KAGVTQTPRYLIKTRGQQVTLSCSPISGHRSVSWYQQTPGQGLQFLFEYFSETQRNKGNFPGRFSGRQFSNSRSEMNVSTLELGDSALYLCASRTRGDPNEQYFGPGTRLTVT.

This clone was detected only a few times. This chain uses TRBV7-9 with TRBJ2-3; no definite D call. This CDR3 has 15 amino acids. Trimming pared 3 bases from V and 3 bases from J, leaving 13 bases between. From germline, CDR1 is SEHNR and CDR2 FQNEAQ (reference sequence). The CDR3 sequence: CASSFSLPMTDTQYF. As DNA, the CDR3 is TGTGCCAGCAGCTTCTCGCTCCCGATGACAGATACGCAGTATTTT.

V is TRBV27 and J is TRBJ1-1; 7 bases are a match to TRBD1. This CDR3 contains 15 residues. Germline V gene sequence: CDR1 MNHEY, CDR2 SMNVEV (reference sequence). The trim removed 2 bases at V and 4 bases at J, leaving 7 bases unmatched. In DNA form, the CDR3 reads TGTGCCAGCAGTTTAATAACAGGGGTTGCCACTGAAGCTTTCTTT. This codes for CASSLITGVATEAFF.

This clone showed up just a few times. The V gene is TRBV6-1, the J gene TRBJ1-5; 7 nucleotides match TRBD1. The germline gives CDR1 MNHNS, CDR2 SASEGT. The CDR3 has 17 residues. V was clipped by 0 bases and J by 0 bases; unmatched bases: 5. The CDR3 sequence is CASSEAGGTVSNQPQHF. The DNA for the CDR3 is TGTGCCAGCAGTGAAGCCGGGGGGACAGTTAGCAATCAGCCCCAGCATTTT.

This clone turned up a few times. CDR3 nucleotides: TGTGCCAGCAGCTTAGGGTCGATCCACTATGGCTACACCTTC. Translation gives CASSLGSIHYGYTF. The chain employs TRBV5-5 and TRBJ1-2; D is unclear. The V end was cut by 2 bases, the J end by 3 bases, with 11 bases between. The germline V gene has CDR1 SGHKS and CDR2 YYEKEE (reference sequence). There are 14 residues in the CDR3.

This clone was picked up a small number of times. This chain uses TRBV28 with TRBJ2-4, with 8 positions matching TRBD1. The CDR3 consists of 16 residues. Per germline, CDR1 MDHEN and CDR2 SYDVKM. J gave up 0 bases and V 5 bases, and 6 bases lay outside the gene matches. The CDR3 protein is CASSHSDRVAKNIQYF. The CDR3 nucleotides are TGTGCCAGCAGTCACTCGGACAGGGTAGCCAAAAACATTCAGTACTTC.

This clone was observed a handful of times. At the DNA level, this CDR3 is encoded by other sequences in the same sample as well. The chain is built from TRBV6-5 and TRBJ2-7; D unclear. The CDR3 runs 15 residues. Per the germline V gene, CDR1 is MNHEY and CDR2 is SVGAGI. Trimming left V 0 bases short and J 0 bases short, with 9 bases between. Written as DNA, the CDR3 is TGTGCCAGCAGTTACTCACGGGTCAGCTCCTACGAGCAGTACTTC. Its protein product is CASSYSRVSSYEQYF.

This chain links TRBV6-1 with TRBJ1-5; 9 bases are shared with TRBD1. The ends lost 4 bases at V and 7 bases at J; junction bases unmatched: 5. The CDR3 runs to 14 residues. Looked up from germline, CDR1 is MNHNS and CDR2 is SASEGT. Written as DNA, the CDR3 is TGTGCCAGCAGTGTCCGACAGGGGGGCCAGCCCCAGCATTTT. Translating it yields CASSVRQGGQPQHF.

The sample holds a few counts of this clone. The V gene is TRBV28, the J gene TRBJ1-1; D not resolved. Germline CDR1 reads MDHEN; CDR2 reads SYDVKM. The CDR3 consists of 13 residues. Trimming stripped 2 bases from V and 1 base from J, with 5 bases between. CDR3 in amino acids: CASSLEKNTEAFF. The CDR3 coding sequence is TGTGCCAGCAGTTTAGAAAAGAACACTGAAGCTTTCTTT.

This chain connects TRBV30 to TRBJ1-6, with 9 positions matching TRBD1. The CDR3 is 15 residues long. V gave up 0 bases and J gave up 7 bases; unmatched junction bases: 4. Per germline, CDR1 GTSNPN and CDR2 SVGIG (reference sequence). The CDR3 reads CAWSVTGQGNSPLHF. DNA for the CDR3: TGTGCCTGGAGTGTAACCGGACAGGGGAATTCACCCCTCCACTTT.

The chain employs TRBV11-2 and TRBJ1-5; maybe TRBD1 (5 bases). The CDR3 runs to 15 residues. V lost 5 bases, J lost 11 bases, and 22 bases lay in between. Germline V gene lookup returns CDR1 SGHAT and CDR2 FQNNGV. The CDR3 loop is CASSLTDGGVYSQHF. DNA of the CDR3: TGTGCCAGCAGCCTGACCGACGGGGGGGTTTATTCCCAGCATTTT.

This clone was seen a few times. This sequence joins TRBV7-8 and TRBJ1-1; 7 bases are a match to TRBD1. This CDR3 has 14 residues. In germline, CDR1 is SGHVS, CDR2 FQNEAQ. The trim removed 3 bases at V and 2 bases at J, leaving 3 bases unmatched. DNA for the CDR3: TGTGCCAGCAGCTTGAACAGGGGCAACACTGAAGCTTTCTTT. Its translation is CASSLNRGNTEAFF.

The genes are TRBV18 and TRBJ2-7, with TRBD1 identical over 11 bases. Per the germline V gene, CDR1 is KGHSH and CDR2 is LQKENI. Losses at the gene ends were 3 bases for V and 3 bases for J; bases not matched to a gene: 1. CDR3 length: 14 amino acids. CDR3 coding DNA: TGTGCCAGCTCACCCGGGACAGGGGGCTACGAGCAGTACTTC. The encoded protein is CASSPGTGGYEQYF.

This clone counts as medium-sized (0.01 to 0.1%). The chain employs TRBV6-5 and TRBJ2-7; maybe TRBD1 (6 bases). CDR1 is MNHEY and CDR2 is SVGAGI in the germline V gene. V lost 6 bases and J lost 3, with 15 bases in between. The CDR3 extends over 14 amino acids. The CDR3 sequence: CASSRDRINYEQYF. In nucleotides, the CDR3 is TGTGCCAGCAGCCGTGACAGGATTAACTACGAGCAGTACTTC.

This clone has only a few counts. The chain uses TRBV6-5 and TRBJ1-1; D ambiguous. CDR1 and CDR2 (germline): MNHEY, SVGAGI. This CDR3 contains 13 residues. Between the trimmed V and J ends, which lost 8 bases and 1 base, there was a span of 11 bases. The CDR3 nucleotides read TGTGCCAGCCGACCCCTCGGGAACACTGAAGCTTTCTTT. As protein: CASRPLGNTEAFF.

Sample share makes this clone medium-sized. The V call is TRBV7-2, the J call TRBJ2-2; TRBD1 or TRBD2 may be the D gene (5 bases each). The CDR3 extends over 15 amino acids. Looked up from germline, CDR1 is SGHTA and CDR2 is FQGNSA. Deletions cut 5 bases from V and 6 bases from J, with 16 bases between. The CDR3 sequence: CASSPVPGTSGELFF. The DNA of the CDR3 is TGTGCCAGCAGCCCAGTCCCCGGGACGTCCGGGGAGCTGTTTTTT.

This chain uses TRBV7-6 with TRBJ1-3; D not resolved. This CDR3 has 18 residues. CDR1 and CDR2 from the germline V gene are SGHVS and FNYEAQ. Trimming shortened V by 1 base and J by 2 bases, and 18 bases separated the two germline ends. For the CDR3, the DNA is TGTGCCAGCAGCTTAGGACCGGAATTGGCAGAGACTGGAAACACCATATATTTT. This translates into CASSLGPELAETGNTIYF.

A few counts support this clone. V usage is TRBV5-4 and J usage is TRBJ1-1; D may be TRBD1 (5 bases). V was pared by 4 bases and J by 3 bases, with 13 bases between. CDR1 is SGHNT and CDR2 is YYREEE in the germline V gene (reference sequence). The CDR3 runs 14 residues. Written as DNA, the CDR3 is TGTGCCAGCAGCCCCTCGACAGCGCACACTGAAGCTTTCTTT. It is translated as CASSPSTAHTEAFF.

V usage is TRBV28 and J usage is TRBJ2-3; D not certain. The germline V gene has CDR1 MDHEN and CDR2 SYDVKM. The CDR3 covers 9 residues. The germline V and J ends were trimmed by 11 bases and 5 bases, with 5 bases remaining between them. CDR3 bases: TGTGCCGTGGGAGATACGCAGTATTTT. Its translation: CAVGDTQYF.

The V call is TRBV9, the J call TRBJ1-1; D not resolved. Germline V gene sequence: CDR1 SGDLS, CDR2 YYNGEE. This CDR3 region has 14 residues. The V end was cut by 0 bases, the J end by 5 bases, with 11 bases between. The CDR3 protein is CASSVVGSWTEAFF. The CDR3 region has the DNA TGTGCCAGCAGCGTAGTCGGGTCCTGGACTGAAGCTTTCTTT.

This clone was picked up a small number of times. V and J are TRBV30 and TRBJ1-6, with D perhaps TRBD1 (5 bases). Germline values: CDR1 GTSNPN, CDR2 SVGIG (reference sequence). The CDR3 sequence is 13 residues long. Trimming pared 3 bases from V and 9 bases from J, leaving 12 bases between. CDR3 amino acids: CAWRGTGSSPLHF. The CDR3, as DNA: TGTGCCTGGAGAGGAACAGGTTCTTCACCCCTCCACTTT.

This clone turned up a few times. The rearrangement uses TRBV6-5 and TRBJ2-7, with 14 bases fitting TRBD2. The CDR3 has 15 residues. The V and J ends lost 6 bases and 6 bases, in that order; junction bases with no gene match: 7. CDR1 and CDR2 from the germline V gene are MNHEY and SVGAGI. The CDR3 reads CASSHGTSGSPEQYF. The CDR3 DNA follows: TGTGCCAGCAGCCACGGGACTAGCGGGAGCCCCGAGCAGTACTTC.

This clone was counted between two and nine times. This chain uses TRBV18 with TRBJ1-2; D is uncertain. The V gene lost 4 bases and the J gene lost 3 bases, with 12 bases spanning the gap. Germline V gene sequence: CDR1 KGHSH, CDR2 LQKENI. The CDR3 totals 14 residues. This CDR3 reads CASSLADPYYGYTF. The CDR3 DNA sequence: TGTGCCAGCTCACTTGCAGATCCCTACTATGGCTACACCTTC.